The rows below give T cell receptor beta chains drawn from one sample of a study of T cell changes during pregnancy in multiple sclerosis. Sequencing was performed with immunoSEQ multiplex PCR; in TCRdb, only in-frame clones are kept and a portion is missing. Of around 50,000 clones in the sample, 80% to 90% were seen once. The sample comprised peripheral blood from another person, used as feeder cells. The origin of the receptors is a human donor whose cells served as feeder cells for cultures in a pregnancy study. Each CDR3 is given with its conserved first and last residue. The D gene is left open where the match is weak. Clone sizes are given selectively: once, few, many, or a class where the clone is expanded.

V	length	size	J	D	DNA	CDR3
TRBV28	12	once	TRBJ1-2	.	TGTGCCAGCAGTTTTCAGGCTCGGGGCTACACCTTC	CASSFQARGYTF
TRBV4-1	15	.	TRBJ2-7	.	TGCGCCAGCAGCCAGACTCACAGGTATTCCTACGAGCAGTACTTC	CASSQTHRYSYEQYF
TRBV2	14	.	TRBJ1-6	.	TGTGCCAGCAGTGAAGCCGGCGATAATTCACCCCTCCACTTT	CASSEAGDNSPLHF
TRBV19	13	.	TRBJ2-3	TRBD1	TGTGCCAGTAGTAGGGGACAGGGAGATACGCAGTATTTT	CASSRGQGDTQYF
TRBV6-1	14	.	TRBJ1-2	.	TGTGCCAGCAGCTCCCGGGACTCAACTTATGGCTACACCTTC	CASSSRDSTYGYTF
TRBV6-1	17	.	TRBJ2-7	TRBD2	TGTGCCAGCAGTGGATTTACTAGCGATAGCAGCTCCTACGAGCAGTACTTC	CASSGFTSDSSSYEQYF
TRBV7-9	14	.	TRBJ2-7	.	TGTGCCAGCAGCTTATTGCAGGAGTCCTACGAGCAGTACTTC	CASSLLQESYEQYF
TRBV9	14	.	TRBJ2-3	TRBD1	TGTGCCAGCAGCACCCGGACAGGGGTGGATACGCAGTATTTT	CASSTRTGVDTQYF
TRBV7-2	16	.	TRBJ1-6	.	TGTGCCAGCAGTCTCCAGGGGAGCTCCTATAATTCACCCCTCCACTTT	CASSLQGSSYNSPLHF
TRBV5-4	15	once	TRBJ2-7	.	TGTGCCAGCACCGTATGGGCAGGGTACTCCTACGAGCAGTACTTC	CASTVWAGYSYEQYF
TRBV15	15	.	TRBJ2-7	.	TGTGCCACCAGCAGTCCGAAGGGTTCGGGTTTGGAGCAGTACTTC	CATSSPKGSGLEQYF
TRBV6-6	15	few	TRBJ1-2	.	TGTGCCAGCAGTTACGGGAAAGGGGTCCACTATGGCTACACCTTC	CASSYGKGVHYGYTF
TRBV27	14	.	TRBJ2-5	.	TGTGCCAGCAGTGTAATCGGGGCTGGAGAGACCCAGTACTTC	CASSVIGAGETQYF
TRBV6-5	13	.	TRBJ1-2	.	TGTGCCAGCAGTTTTACTACCTCCAGTGGCTACACCTTC	CASSFTTSSGYTF
TRBV6-5	14	.	TRBJ1-4	.	TGTGCCAGCAGTTACGGGTGGGAGAGTGAAAAACTGTTTTTT	CASSYGWESEKLFF
TRBV30	15	.	TRBJ2-1	.	TGTGCCTGGAGTCGGCTAGAGGACTCCTACAATGAGCAGTTCTTC	CAWSRLEDSYNEQFF
TRBV19	15	few	TRBJ1-5	.	TGTGCCAGTGACTGGACGGCATATAGCAATCAGCCCCAGCATTTT	CASDWTAYSNQPQHF
TRBV6-5	15	.	TRBJ1-5	TRBD1	TGTGCCAGCAGGTCAACCACAGGGGGATCTCAGCCCCAGCATTTT	CASRSTTGGSQPQHF
TRBV4-2	15	.	TRBJ1-5	.	TGTGCCAGCAGCCAAAATAGGGGGAGCAATCAGCCCCAGCATTTT	CASSQNRGSNQPQHF
TRBV6-6	15	.	TRBJ1-3	.	TGTGCCAGCAGTTACGGACGGGTCTCTGGAAACACCATATATTTT	CASSYGRVSGNTIYF
TRBV6-1	16	.	TRBJ2-7	.	TGTGCCAGCAGTGGGGGACTCCCAACCTTCTCCTACGAGCAGTACTTC	CASSGGLPTFSYEQYF
TRBV7-2	15	.	TRBJ1-1	TRBD1	TGTGCCAGCAGCTCGCGACAGGGGGCTAGAACTGAAGCTTTCTTT	CASSSRQGARTEAFF
TRBV10-3	11	.	TRBJ2-7	TRBD2	TGTGCCATCAGCACTAGCGACGAGCAGTACTTC	CAISTSDEQYF
TRBV7-3	14	.	TRBJ2-2	TRBD1	TGTGCCAGCAGTTTTACAGGGGGAGGCGGGGAGCTGTTTTTT	CASSFTGGGGELFF
TRBV5-1	14	.	TRBJ2-5	.	TGCGCCAGCAGCTTGGCCGGGCAGCAAGAGACCCAGTACTTC	CASSLAGQQETQYF
TRBV7-2	13	.	TRBJ1-3	.	TGTGCCAGCAGCCCCACACCCGGAAACACCATATATTTT	CASSPTPGNTIYF
TRBV30	16	.	TRBJ1-6	.	TGTGCCTGGAGGCCACTCCTTGGGGACGGAGATTCACCCCTCCACTTT	CAWRPLLGDGDSPLHF
TRBV7-2	15	.	TRBJ2-1	.	TGTGCCAGCAGCTTGGGTGGGACTCCCTACAATGAGCAGTTCTTC	CASSLGGTPYNEQFF
TRBV5-1	12	.	TRBJ2-5	.	TGCGCCAGCAGACAGGAGGTGGGGACCCAGTACTTC	CASRQEVGTQYF
TRBV9	14	.	TRBJ2-1	TRBD1	TGTGCCAGCAGCGTACAGGGGGTGTACAATGAGCAGTTCTTC	CASSVQGVYNEQFF
TRBV18	15	.	TRBJ2-3	TRBD1	TGTGCCAGCTCTTCGGGACAGGGGGACACAGATACGCAGTATTTT	CASSSGQGDTDTQYF
TRBV5-1	15	.	TRBJ2-3	.	TGCGCCAGCAGCTTGGACAGGGAGGGCACAGATACGCAGTATTTT	CASSLDREGTDTQYF
TRBV7-2	14	.	TRBJ1-4	.	TGTGCCAGCGGGCGAGGGTACCAGGGAGAAAAACTGTTTTTT	CASGRGYQGEKLFF
TRBV5-1	12	.	TRBJ2-3	.	TGCGCCAGCAGCCCCAGAGGGGATACGCAGTATTTT	CASSPRGDTQYF
TRBV14	15	.	TRBJ2-7	TRBD2	TGTGCCAGCAGCCTGGGACTAGCGTCTTCCTACGAGCAGTACTTC	CASSLGLASSYEQYF
TRBV5-1	15	.	TRBJ1-2	TRBD1	TGCGCCAGCAGCTTGGATAGACAGGGGGCAGATGGCTACACCTTC	CASSLDRQGADGYTF
TRBV6-5	12	few	TRBJ1-6	.	TGTGCCAGCAACACGCTTAATTCACCCCTCCACTTT	CASNTLNSPLHF
TRBV19	15	.	TRBJ1-2	.	TGTGCCAGTAGGTTAAAGCCCGAGGGGAACTATGGCTACACCTTC	CASRLKPEGNYGYTF
TRBV18	14	.	TRBJ2-7	.	TGTGCCAGCTCACCCTCGCCTAGCCGCGACGAGCAGTACTTC	CASSPSPSRDEQYF
TRBV27	17	.	TRBJ2-1	.	TGTGCCAGCAGTTTATGGTCGGACAGCCCCAAATACAATGAGCAGTTCTTC	CASSLWSDSPKYNEQFF
TRBV4-3	16	.	TRBJ1-1	.	TGCGCCAGCAGCCAAGAATTAGGTGGCAGGGGTACTGAAGCTTTCTTT	CASSQELGGRGTEAFF
TRBV30	17	.	TRBJ1-6	.	TGTGCCTGGAGTGTACCGGACGTCAGCTCCTATAATTCACCCCTCCACTTT	CAWSVPDVSSYNSPLHF
TRBV6-5	14	.	TRBJ2-7	.	TGTGCCAGCAGTTACTCGAGTATGAGGGGTACGCAGTACTTC	CASSYSSMRGTQYF
TRBV5-1	16	.	TRBJ2-2	TRBD2	TGCGCCAGCAGCATAAATAGCGGGAGAGGCGCCGGGGAGCTGTTTTTT	CASSINSGRGAGELFF
TRBV7-2	13	.	TRBJ2-4	.	TGTGCCAGCAGCTTCGAGGGCGGAAACATTCAGTACTTC	CASSFEGGNIQYF
TRBV4-1	15	.	TRBJ2-1	TRBD1	TGCGCCAGCAGCCAAGATCAATCACCAGGGGGTGAGCAGTTCTTC	CASSQDQSPGGEQFF
TRBV7-6	13	.	TRBJ2-1	.	TGTGCCAGCAGCTGGACACTCTACAATGAGCAGTTCTTC	CASSWTLYNEQFF
TRBV6-5	13	.	TRBJ1-1	.	TGTGCCAGCAGTTACAATGGGGACACTGAAGCTTTCTTT	CASSYNGDTEAFF